This entry is about one T cell receptor beta chain. These data originate in a study of blood T cell repertoires in COVID-19. Original processing methods: Counts of nucleated cells, estimated from reference gene primer amplification, were obtained. Method: immunoSEQ multiplex PCR; TCRdb's copy keeps in-frame clones and lacks some. That table furnishes V, J and clone size, whereas the DNA furnished D and trimming. This table holds around 130,000 clones, approximately 84% found once. In germline, CDR1 is MRHNA, CDR2 SNTAGT. The CDR3 runs to 15 residues. V lost 6 bases and J 4 bases, leaving 15 bases between the germline ends.

The chain employs TRBV6-4 and TRBJ2-2, with D maybe TRBD2 (6 bases). This sequence was found in a woman between 45 and 65 years old with acute COVID-19. The sequenced sample was PBMCs or T cells enriched from blood (not recorded which). The CDR3 DNA follows: TGTGCCAGCAGCTCCGAGGTGGGGGGCACCGGGGAGCTGTTTTTT. Its protein is CASSSEVGGTGELFF.